The present T cell receptor (beta chain) was sequenced within a study of PD-1 blockade in classical Hodgkin lymphoma. Study context: Once every 2 weeks, patients received intravenous nivolumab at 3 mg/kg.

Time point in this sample: cycle 4 day 1 (C4D1), after less than 7 weeks of nivolumab. In every patient, relapse followed autologous stem cell transplantation, while exposure to brentuximab vedotin differed. This CDR3 has 17 amino acids. V lost 1 base, J lost 6 bases, and 11 bases stayed unmatched. Germline CDR1 is MDHEN and CDR2 is SYDVKM. Produced via immunoSEQ multiplex PCR; TCRdb's table is partial and in-frame only. There are about 61,000 clones in the sample; about 85% occur only once, and around 8.1% lies in the top ten. The study's findings and limits: Diversity similar to that of newly diagnosed patients was seen at baseline in complete responders. Unlike CD8+ TCR diversity, which did not rise significantly by C4D1, CD4+ TCR diversity did.

In regard to this clone: Its antigen is not known.

The sample was peripheral blood mononuclear cells (PBMCs), taken before the fourth cycle of nivolumab. The chain uses TRBV28 and TRBJ2-1; TRBD1 aligns across 8 bases. This sequence originates from a human donor with classical Hodgkin lymphoma. The CDR3 spells CASSLSPAGTGSNEQFF. In nucleotides, the CDR3 is TGTGCCAGCAGTTTATCCCCCGCGGGGACAGGCTCCAATGAGCAGTTCTTC.